This T cell receptor beta chain was profiled in a study of Tregs in tolerant kidney transplant recipients. Study background: Mixed chimerism was transient after nonmyeloablative marrow transplants from related graft donors. General observations from the study: Validation in larger populations is needed because few patients were studied. This study did not directly address biological reproducibility.

FACS sorting followed a 6-day coculture of CFSE-labeled recipient PBMCs with irradiated graft donor PBMCs. Clones were sequenced by immunoSEQ multiplex PCR, and TCRdb holds only the in-frame ones, with some missing. This table has over 15,000 clones, 53% appearing once. Germline V gene sequence: CDR1 SGHTA, CDR2 FQGNSA. J was trimmed by 4 bases and V by 3 bases; bases with no gene match: 5. The length of the CDR3 is 17 residues. Concerning this clone itself: Its antigen is currently unknown.

The chain has TRBV7-2 and TRBJ2-1, with 14 bases matching TRBD2. The clonotype comes from a human patient who received a combined kidney and bone marrow transplant. The input for sequencing was CD4+ T cells from blood cultured with allogeneic cells, taken before the transplant. The CDR3 loop reads CASSLDRTSGGYNEQFF. CDR3 coding DNA: TGTGCCAGCAGCTTGGATAGGACTAGCGGGGGGTACAATGAGCAGTTCTTC.